The present entry profiles one T cell receptor beta chain with its context. Between the trimmed V and J ends, which lost 2 bases and 5 bases, there was a span of 12 bases. Germline CDR1 and CDR2: MNHNY and SVGAGI (reference sequence). The CDR3 has 14 amino acids. This specimen comes from a study of blood T cell repertoires in COVID-19. Some clones are missing from TCRdb's copy, which holds only in-frame ones; the method was immunoSEQ multiplex PCR. The sample yields 200,000 to 300,000 clones, around 84% seen once. Material for sequencing was peripheral blood. This receptor was identified in a man aged 60 to 75 with acute or convalescent COVID-19. This sequence joins TRBV6-6 and TRBJ1-1; TRBD1 might be the D (6 bases). CDR3 coding DNA: TGTGCCAGCAGTTACACCCGGACAGCAACTGAAGCTTTCTTT. This gives the protein CASSYTRTATEAFF.